The clone carrying this T cell receptor beta chain has a single count. CDR3 length: 14 amino acids. Germline CDR1 is SNHLY and CDR2 is FYNNEI. The J segment lost 5 bases and the V segment lost 8 bases, leaving 8 bases of the junction unmatched. The sample belongs to a study of blood T cell repertoires in COVID-19. Overall study: COVID-19 samples, acute and convalescent, were from the United States, Italy and Spain. Sources were T cells, B-cell-depleted T cells, or PBMCs; the material itself was cDNA or gDNA.

Patients at the Seattle site were enrolled during active infection and followed longitudinally. In the study's own analysis: Reference gene primers were amplified, and this amplification served to estimate nucleated cell counts. The assay was immunoSEQ multiplex PCR, and TCRdb's table has in-frame clones only and misses some. V and J calls plus clone size are reproduced from that table; the DNA served to infer D and trimming. This sample carries about 160,000 clones, 70% to 80% of them seen once, and the ten largest clones take around 8.1%. The V gene is TRBV2, the J gene TRBJ1-4; TRBD1 matches at 7 bases. The clonotype comes from a woman between 55 and 75 years old with COVID-19, enrolled during active disease. The specimen sequenced was peripheral blood. CDR3 loop: CASLEDRPNEKLFF. The CDR3 nucleotides are TGTGCCAGCTTGGAGGACAGGCCCAATGAAAAACTGTTTTTT.